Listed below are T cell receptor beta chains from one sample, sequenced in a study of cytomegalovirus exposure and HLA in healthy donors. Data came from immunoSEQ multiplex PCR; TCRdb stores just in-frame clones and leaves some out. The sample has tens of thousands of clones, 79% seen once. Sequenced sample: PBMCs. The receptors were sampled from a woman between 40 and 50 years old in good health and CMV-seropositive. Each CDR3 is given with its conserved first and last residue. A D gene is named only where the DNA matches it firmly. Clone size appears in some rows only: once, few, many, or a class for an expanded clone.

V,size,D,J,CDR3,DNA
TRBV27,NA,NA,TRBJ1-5,CASSRTAFSNQPQHF,TGTGCCAGCAGTAGGACAGCTTTTAGCAATCAGCCCCAGCATTTT
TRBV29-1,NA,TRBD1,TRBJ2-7,CSVAHTTGGEQYF,TGCAGCGTTGCCCACACCACAGGGGGAGAGCAGTACTTC
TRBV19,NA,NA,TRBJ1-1,CASSISPERVNTEAFF,TGTGCCAGTAGTATCTCCCCCGAGCGGGTGAACACTGAAGCTTTCTTT
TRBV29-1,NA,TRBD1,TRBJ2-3,CSVEDLPVTGGTDTQYF,TGCAGCGTTGAAGATCTTCCTGTGACAGGGGGGACAGATACGCAGTATTTT
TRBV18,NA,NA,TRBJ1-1,CASLVQGRNTEAFF,TGTGCCAGCTTGGTACAGGGCCGGAACACTGAAGCTTTCTTT
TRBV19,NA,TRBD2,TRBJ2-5,CASSIEGGVETQYF,TGTGCCAGTAGTATAGAGGGGGGGGTGGAGACCCAGTACTTC
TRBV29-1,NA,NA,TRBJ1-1,CSVEIIGGMNTEAFF,TGCAGCGTTGAAATTATTGGGGGGATGAACACTGAAGCTTTCTTT
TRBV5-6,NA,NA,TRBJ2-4,CASSLGQVRLAKNIQYF,TGTGCCAGCAGCTTGGGCCAGGTTCGCTTAGCCAAAAACATTCAGTACTTC
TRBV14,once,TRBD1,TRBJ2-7,CASSRWDRWVYEQYF,TGTGCCAGCAGCCGCTGGGACAGGTGGGTCTACGAGCAGTACTTC
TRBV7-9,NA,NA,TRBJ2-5,CASSPPLPTQYF,TGTGCCAGCAGCCCCCCTCTCCCGACCCAGTACTTC
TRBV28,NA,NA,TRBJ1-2,CASTLGALVGYGYTF,TGTGCCAGCACCCTAGGGGCCTTGGTTGGCTATGGCTACACCTTC
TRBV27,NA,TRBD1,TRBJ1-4,CASRPHRGGDEKLFF,TGTGCCAGCAGACCCCACAGGGGGGGTGATGAAAAACTGTTTTTT
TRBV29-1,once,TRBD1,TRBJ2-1,CSAEDRGRNEQFF,TGCAGCGCTGAGGACAGGGGCAGGAATGAGCAGTTCTTC
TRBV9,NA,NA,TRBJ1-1,CASSVALNTEAFF,TGTGCCAGCAGCGTAGCATTGAACACTGAAGCTTTCTTT
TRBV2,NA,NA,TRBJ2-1,CASTGGTPQNEQFF,TGTGCCAGCACCGGCGGGACTCCTCAAAATGAGCAGTTCTTC
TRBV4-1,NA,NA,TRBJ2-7,CASPLDRPIYEQYF,TGCGCCAGCCCCCTGGACAGACCTATCTACGAGCAGTACTTC
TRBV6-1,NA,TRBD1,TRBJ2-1,CASSGQGPAYNEQFF,TGTGCCAGCAGTGGACAGGGGCCAGCCTACAATGAGCAGTTCTTC
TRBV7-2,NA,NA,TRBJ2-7,CASSLTGVPNEQYF,TGTGCCAGCAGCCTAACGGGAGTCCCCAACGAGCAGTACTTC
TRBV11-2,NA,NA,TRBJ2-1,CASSLAGLNNEQFF,TGTGCCAGCAGCTTAGCAGGGTTAAACAATGAGCAGTTCTTC
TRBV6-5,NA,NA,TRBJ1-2,CASSPLTGNYGYTF,TGTGCCAGCAGTCCCCTAACAGGGAACTATGGCTACACCTTC
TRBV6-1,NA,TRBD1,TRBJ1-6,CASWMGQYNSPLHF,TGTGCCAGCTGGATGGGACAGTATAATTCACCCCTCCACTTT
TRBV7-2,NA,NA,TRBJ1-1,CASSFGRNTEAFF,TGTGCCAGCAGCTTTGGCCGTAACACTGAAGCTTTCTTT
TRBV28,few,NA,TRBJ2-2,CASRSTGELFF,TGTGCCAGCAGGAGCACCGGGGAGCTGTTTTTT
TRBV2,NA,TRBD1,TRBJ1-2,CASSYTGAAANYGYTF,TGTGCCAGCAGTTACACAGGGGCTGCGGCTAACTATGGCTACACCTTC
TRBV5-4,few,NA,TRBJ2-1,CASSGLFMSSYNEQFF,TGTGCCAGCAGCGGACTCTTCATGAGCTCCTACAATGAGCAGTTCTTC
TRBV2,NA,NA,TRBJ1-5,CASSETGPNQPQHF,TGTGCCAGCAGTGAAACGGGTCCCAATCAGCCCCAGCATTTT
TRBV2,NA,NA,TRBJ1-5,CASSEDGRADSNQPQHF,TGTGCCAGCAGTGAAGATGGCAGGGCAGATAGCAATCAGCCCCAGCATTTT
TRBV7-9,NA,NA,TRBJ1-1,CASSLGGRGRIEAFF,TGTGCCAGCAGCTTAGGCGGGCGGGGACGGATTGAAGCTTTCTTT
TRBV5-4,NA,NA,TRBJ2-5,CASSQTDSKETQYF,TGTGCCAGCAGTCAGACAGACAGCAAAGAGACCCAGTACTTC
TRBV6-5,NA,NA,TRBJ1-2,CASRPDRLSGGYTF,TGTGCCAGCAGGCCAGACAGGCTATCTGGTGGCTACACCTTC
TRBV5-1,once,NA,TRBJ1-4,CASSLALQEGEKLFF,TGCGCCAGCAGCTTGGCCTTGCAGGAGGGTGAAAAACTGTTTTTT
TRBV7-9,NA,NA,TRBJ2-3,CASSLGGITDTQYF,TGTGCCAGCAGCTTGGGGGGTATCACAGATACGCAGTATTTT
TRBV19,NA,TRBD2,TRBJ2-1,CASSATSGRANEQFF,TGTGCCAGTAGTGCGACTAGCGGGAGGGCCAATGAGCAGTTCTTC
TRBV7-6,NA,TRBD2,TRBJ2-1,CASTQGTSGYNEQFF,TGTGCCAGCACCCAAGGTACTAGCGGTTACAATGAGCAGTTCTTC
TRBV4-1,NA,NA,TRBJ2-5,CASSQVATSQETQYF,TGCGCCAGCAGCCAAGTAGCAACCAGTCAAGAGACCCAGTACTTC
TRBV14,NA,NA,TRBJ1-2,CASSFGTPDTFFVGYTF,TGTGCCAGCAGCTTCGGTACCCCGGACACCTTCTTCGTCGGCTACACCTTC
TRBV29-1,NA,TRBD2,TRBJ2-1,CSVEGAGGSSYNEQFF,TGCAGCGTTGAAGGAGCGGGAGGGAGCTCCTACAATGAGCAGTTCTTC
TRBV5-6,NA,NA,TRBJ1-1,CASSLDNGETFF,TGTGCCAGCAGCTTGGATAACGGGGAAACTTTCTTT
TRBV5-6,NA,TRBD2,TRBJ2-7,CASSPPGGSIDEQYF,TGTGCCAGCAGCCCTCCGGGCGGGAGCATCGACGAGCAGTACTTC
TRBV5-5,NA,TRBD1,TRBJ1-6,CASSGVTGHNSPLHF,TGTGCCAGCAGCGGGGTGACAGGGCATAATTCACCCCTCCACTTT
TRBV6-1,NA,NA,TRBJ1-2,CASSEFPAGGYTF,TGTGCCAGCAGTGAATTCCCGGCGGGCGGCTACACCTTC
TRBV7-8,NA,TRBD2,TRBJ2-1,CASNIVAGALLFF,TGTGCCAGCAACATAGTAGCGGGGGCCTTGTTGTTCTTC
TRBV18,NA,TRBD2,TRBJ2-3,CASSKGLAGETSTDTQYF,TGTGCCAGCTCAAAGGGACTAGCGGGAGAGACTAGCACAGATACGCAGTATTTT
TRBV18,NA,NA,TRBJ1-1,CASSPQTGGTEAFF,TGTGCCAGCTCACCCCAGACAGGTGGCACTGAAGCTTTCTTT
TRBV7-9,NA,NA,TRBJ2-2,CASSLERPLDTGELFF,TGTGCCAGCAGCTTAGAGCGACCCCTGGACACCGGGGAGCTGTTTTTT
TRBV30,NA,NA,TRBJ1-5,CAWTTGHFNNQPQHF,TGTGCCTGGACAACGGGACACTTTAACAATCAGCCCCAGCATTTT
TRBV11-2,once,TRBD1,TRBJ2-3,CASRSKTGELTSTDTQYF,TGTGCCAGCAGGTCCAAGACAGGGGAGTTAACTAGCACAGATACGCAGTATTTT
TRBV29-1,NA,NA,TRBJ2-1,CSVEDGGNEQFF,TGCAGCGTTGAAGATGGCGGCAATGAGCAGTTCTTC
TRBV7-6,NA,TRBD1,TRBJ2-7,CASSLVAGQDSYEQYF,TGTGCCAGCAGCTTAGTTGCTGGACAGGACTCCTACGAGCAGTACTTC
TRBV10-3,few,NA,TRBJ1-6,CAISEETPRNSPLHF,TGTGCCATCAGTGAAGAGACACCTCGGAATTCACCCCTCCACTTT
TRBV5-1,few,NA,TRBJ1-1,CASNRDKLNTEAFF,TGCGCCAGCAACCGGGACAAACTGAACACTGAAGCTTTCTTT
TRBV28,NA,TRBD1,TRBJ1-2,CASCPPWRDRAYGYTF,TGTGCCAGCTGCCCGCCTTGGCGGGACAGGGCTTATGGCTACACCTTC
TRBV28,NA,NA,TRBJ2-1,CASREEDRNYNEQFF,TGTGCCAGCAGGGAAGAAGACAGGAACTACAATGAGCAGTTCTTC
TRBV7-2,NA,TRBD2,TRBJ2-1,CASSLSAGGAWEQFF,TGTGCCAGCAGCTTATCGGCGGGAGGGGCCTGGGAGCAGTTCTTC
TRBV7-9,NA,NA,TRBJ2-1,CASSLRGGTGSPEQFF,TGTGCCAGCAGCTTACGGGGGGGGACAGGGTCTCCTGAGCAGTTCTTC